The 5 T cell receptor beta chains listed next were all sequenced from one sample in a study of cytomegalovirus exposure and HLA in healthy donors. With 60 Vbeta and 13 Jbeta primers, the PCR was carried out. The table came from immunoSEQ multiplex PCR; TCRdb's copy has only in-frame clones and leaves some out. The sample contains over 200,000 clones, over 65% of which appear only once. What was sequenced was PBMCs. These receptors originate from a human donor in good health.

This clone appeared a single time. J is TRBJ2-5 and V is TRBV2; a possible D gene is TRBD2 (7 bases). V shed 7 bases and J shed 5 bases, with 17 bases lying between them. This CDR3 comprises 14 residues. CDR1 is SNHLY and CDR2 is FYNNEI in the germline V gene. CDR3 sequence reads: CASIGGRSRETQYF. The CDR3 bases are TGTGCCAGCATCGGGGGGCGCTCCCGTGAGACCCAGTACTTC.

J is TRBJ2-5 and V is TRBV7-9, with TRBD1 matching 7 bases. The germline V gene encodes CDR1 SEHNR and CDR2 FQNEAQ (reference sequence). The CDR3 runs to 14 residues. The V and J ends lost 5 bases and 5 bases, in that order; junction bases with no gene match: 8. CDR3 residues: CASSANRGRETQYF. The CDR3 bases are TGTGCCAGCAGCGCGAACAGGGGAAGGGAGACCCAGTACTTC.

This clone was recorded a few times. The J gene is TRBJ2-1, the V gene TRBV7-8, with 12 bases lining up with TRBD2. The V segment lost 4 bases and the J segment 2 bases; nucleotides outside the gene matches: 9. The germline CDR1 and CDR2 sequences are SGHVS and FQNEAQ. The CDR3 runs to 18 residues. The CDR3 protein is CASSSLPGLAGTYNEQFF. CDR3 nucleotide sequence: TGTGCCAGCAGCTCCCTCCCCGGACTAGCGGGAACCTACAATGAGCAGTTCTTC.

The chain carries TRBV5-4 and TRBJ2-1; 11 bases fit TRBD2. Germline V gene sequence: CDR1 SGHNT, CDR2 YYREEE (reference sequence). The J segment lost 9 bases and the V segment lost 6 bases, leaving 11 bases of the junction unmatched. This CDR3 is 15 amino acids long. This CDR3 reads CASIQGLAGSSEQFF. CDR3 in DNA: TGTGCCAGCATCCAAGGACTAGCGGGTTCAAGTGAGCAGTTCTTC. Filled out from reference TRBV5-4 and TRBJ2-1, the complete variable domain reads ETGVTQSPTHLIKTRGQQVTLRCSSQSGHNTVSWYQQALGQGPQFIFQYYREEENGRGNFPPRFSGLQFPNYSSELNVNALELDDSALYLCASIQGLAGSSEQFFGPGTRLTVL.

V usage is TRBV4-3 and J usage is TRBJ2-7, with TRBD1 as a possible D gene (7 bases). This CDR3 comprises 15 residues. Germline lookup yields CDR1 LGHNA and CDR2 YSLEER. V was trimmed by 1 base and J by 4 bases, leaving 14 bases between them. CDR3 amino acids: CASSQARTGGYEQYF. In DNA form, the CDR3 reads TGCGCCAGCAGCCAAGCTCGGACAGGAGGGTACGAGCAGTACTTC.